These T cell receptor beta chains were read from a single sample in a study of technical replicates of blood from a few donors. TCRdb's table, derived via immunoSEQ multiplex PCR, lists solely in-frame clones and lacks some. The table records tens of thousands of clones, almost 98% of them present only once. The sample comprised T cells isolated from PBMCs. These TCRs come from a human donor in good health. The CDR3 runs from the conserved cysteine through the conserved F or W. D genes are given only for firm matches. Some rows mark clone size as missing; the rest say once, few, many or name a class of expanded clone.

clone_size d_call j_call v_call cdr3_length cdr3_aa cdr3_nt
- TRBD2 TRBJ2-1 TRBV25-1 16 CASSEGAGVTYNEQFF TGTGCCAGCAGTGAAGGTGCGGGAGTTACGTACAATGAGCAGTTCTTC
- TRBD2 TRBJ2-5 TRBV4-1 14 CASSRGAGEETQYF TGCGCCAGCAGCCGAGGAGCGGGGGAGGAGACCCAGTACTTC
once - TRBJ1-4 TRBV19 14 CASSVTAGNEKLFF TGTGCCAGTAGTGTGACGGCGGGTAATGAAAAACTGTTTTTT
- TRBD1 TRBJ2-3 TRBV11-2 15 CASRDIRGQGHTQYF TGTGCCAGCCGGGATATAAGGGGACAGGGGCATACGCAGTATTTT
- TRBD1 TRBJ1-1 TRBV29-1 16 CSVGVGQGEWDTEAFF TGCAGCGTTGGGGTCGGACAGGGTGAGTGGGACACTGAAGCTTTCTTT
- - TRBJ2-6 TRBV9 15 CASSVEGERANVLTF TGTGCCAGCAGCGTAGAGGGGGAGAGGGCCAACGTCCTGACTTTC
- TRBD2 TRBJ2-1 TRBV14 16 CASSQAGTSVYNEQFF TGTGCCAGCAGCCAGGCCGGGACTAGCGTATACAATGAGCAGTTCTTC
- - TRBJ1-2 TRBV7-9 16 CASSETEWGGLGGYTF TGTGCCAGCAGCGAGACCGAGTGGGGGGGCCTCGGGGGCTACACCTTC
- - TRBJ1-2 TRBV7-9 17 CASSSTPQTDPNYGYTF TGTGCCAGCAGCTCCACCCCTCAGACAGACCCTAACTATGGCTACACCTTC
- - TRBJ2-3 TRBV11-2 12 CASSSQGDTQYF TGTGCCAGCAGCTCACAGGGAGATACGCAGTATTTT
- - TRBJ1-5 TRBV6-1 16 CASSEAGTYSNQPQHF TGTGCCAGCAGTGAAGCGGGCACATATAGCAATCAGCCCCAGCATTTT
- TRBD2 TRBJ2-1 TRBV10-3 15 CAISVGLAGNNEQFF TGTGCCATCAGTGTGGGACTAGCGGGGAACAATGAGCAGTTCTTC
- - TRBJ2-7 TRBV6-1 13 CASSDSRAYEQYF TGTGCCAGCAGTGACAGCCGGGCCTACGAGCAGTACTTC
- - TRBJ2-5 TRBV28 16 CASSREPGGAQETQYF TGTGCCAGCAGTCGAGAGCCAGGCGGGGCACAAGAGACCCAGTACTTC
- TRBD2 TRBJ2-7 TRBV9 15 CASSSRTSGRDEQYF TGTGCCAGCAGCTCGCGGACTAGCGGGAGAGACGAGCAGTACTTC
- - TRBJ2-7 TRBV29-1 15 CSVTVPHSIRDEQYF TGCAGCGTCACCGTCCCTCATTCCATACGGGACGAGCAGTACTTC
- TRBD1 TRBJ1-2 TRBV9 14 CASSVEGQGDGYTF TGTGCCAGCAGCGTAGAGGGACAGGGGGACGGCTACACCTTC
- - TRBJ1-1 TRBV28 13 CASSLGGSTEAFF TGTGCCAGCAGTTTAGGGGGCAGCACTGAAGCTTTCTTT
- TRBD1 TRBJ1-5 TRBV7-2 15 CASRLGQGVHQPQHF TGTGCCAGCAGACTCGGACAGGGGGTTCATCAGCCCCAGCATTTT
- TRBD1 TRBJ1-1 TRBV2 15 CASSARQGMNTEAFF TGTGCCAGCAGTGCAAGACAGGGAATGAACACTGAAGCTTTCTTT
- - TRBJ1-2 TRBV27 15 CASGLTGALGYGYTF TGTGCCAGCGGATTGACAGGAGCCTTAGGGTATGGCTACACCTTC
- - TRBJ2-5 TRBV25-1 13 CASSDLDSETQYF TGTGCCAGCAGTGACCTAGACAGCGAGACCCAGTACTTC
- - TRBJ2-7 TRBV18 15 CASSPPGRYVYEQYF TGTGCCAGCTCACCACCGGGCCGGTACGTCTACGAGCAGTACTTC
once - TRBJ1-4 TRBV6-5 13 CASSRGPNEKLFF TGTGCCAGCTCGAGAGGTCCTAATGAAAAACTGTTTTTT
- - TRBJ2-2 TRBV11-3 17 CASSLALLGSNTGELFF TGTGCCAGCAGCTTAGCTCTCTTGGGGAGTAACACCGGGGAGCTGTTTTTT
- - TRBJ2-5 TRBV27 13 CASSLSGEETQYF TGTGCCAGCAGTTTGTCGGGGGAAGAGACCCAGTACTTC
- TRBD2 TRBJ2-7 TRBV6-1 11 CASQTSGKQYF TGTGCCAGCCAGACTAGCGGGAAGCAGTACTTC
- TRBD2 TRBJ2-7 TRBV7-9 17 CASSFGPGLASSYEQYF TGTGCCAGCAGCTTCGGTCCGGGACTAGCGAGCTCCTACGAGCAGTACTTC
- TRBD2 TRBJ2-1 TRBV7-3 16 CASSLRPTSVYNEQFF TGTGCCAGCAGCTTACGGCCGACTAGCGTATACAATGAGCAGTTCTTC
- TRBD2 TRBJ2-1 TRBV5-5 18 CASSLGVGGTRDYNEQFF TGTGCCAGCAGCTTGGGCGTAGGCGGGACTAGGGACTACAATGAGCAGTTCTTC
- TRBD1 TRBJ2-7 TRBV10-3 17 CAISDFGTGPTSYEQYF TGTGCCATCAGTGATTTTGGGACAGGTCCTACTTCCTACGAGCAGTACTTC
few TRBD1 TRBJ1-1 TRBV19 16 CASNDRVFGFGTEAFF TGTGCCAGTAATGACAGGGTTTTCGGGTTTGGCACTGAAGCTTTCTTT
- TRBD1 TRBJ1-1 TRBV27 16 CASRTWTGRMNTEAFF TGTGCCAGCAGGACCTGGACAGGGCGCATGAACACTGAAGCTTTCTTT
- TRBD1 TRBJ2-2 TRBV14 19 CASSHPEKQTGRNTGELFF TGTGCCAGCAGCCACCCGGAGAAACAGACAGGGAGAAACACCGGGGAGCTGTTTTTT
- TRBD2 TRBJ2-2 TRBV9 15 CASSVGGGSTGELFF TGTGCCAGCAGCGTAGGGGGGGGATCTACCGGGGAGCTGTTTTTT
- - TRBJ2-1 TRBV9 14 CASSVGAKPHEQFF TGTGCCAGCAGCGTGGGGGCAAAACCACATGAGCAGTTCTTC
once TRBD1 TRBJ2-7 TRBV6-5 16 CASSYSGQGNSYEQYF TGTGCCAGCAGTTACTCCGGACAGGGAAATTCCTACGAGCAGTACTTC
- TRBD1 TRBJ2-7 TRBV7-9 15 CASSPGQGISYEQYF TGTGCCAGCAGCCCCGGACAGGGGATCTCCTACGAGCAGTACTTC
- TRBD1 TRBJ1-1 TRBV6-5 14 CASSRDRGSSEAFF TGTGCCAGCAGTAGGGACAGGGGGTCTTCTGAAGCTTTCTTT
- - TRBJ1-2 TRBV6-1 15 CASSARTEANYGYTF TGTGCCAGCAGTGCTAGGACAGAAGCTAACTATGGCTACACCTTC
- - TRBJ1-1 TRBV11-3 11 CASSAGPEAFF TGTGCCAGCAGTGCGGGTCCTGAAGCTTTCTTT
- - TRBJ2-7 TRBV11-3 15 CASRDTGTGTYEQYF TGTGCCAGCCGAGATACCGGGACTGGCACCTACGAGCAGTACTTC
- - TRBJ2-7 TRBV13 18 CASSPPSHRVPSSYEQYF TGTGCCAGCAGTCCCCCGAGCCATCGGGTCCCGAGCTCCTACGAGCAGTACTTC
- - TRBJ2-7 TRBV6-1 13 CASRRQRLYEQYF TGTGCCAGCCGGCGGCAGCGCCTATACGAGCAGTACTTC
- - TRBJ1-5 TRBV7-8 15 CASSSSGEINQPQHF TGTGCCAGCAGCTCATCAGGGGAGATCAATCAGCCCCAGCATTTT
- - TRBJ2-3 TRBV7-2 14 CASSDGALRDTQYF TGTGCCAGCAGCGATGGGGCACTACGGGATACGCAGTATTTT
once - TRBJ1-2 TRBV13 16 CASSPSDTTGRDGYTF TGTGCCAGCAGCCCTTCGGACACGACGGGGAGGGATGGCTACACCTTC
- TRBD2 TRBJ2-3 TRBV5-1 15 CASSLELAGPDTQYF TGCGCCAGCAGCTTGGAGCTAGCGGGACCGGATACGCAGTATTTT
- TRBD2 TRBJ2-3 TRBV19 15 CASSTLAGSTDTQYF TGTGCCAGTAGTACGCTAGCGGGGAGCACAGATACGCAGTATTTT
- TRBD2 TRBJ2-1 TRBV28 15 CASRIRGLDSSRQFF TGTGCCAGCAGGATAAGGGGACTAGATTCGTCTCGGCAGTTCTTC
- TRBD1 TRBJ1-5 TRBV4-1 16 CASSQQGQASNQPQHF TGCGCCAGCAGCCAACAGGGACAGGCAAGCAATCAGCCCCAGCATTTT
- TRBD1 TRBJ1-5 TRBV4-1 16 CASSRGQGNSNQPQHF TGCGCCAGCAGCCGAGGACAGGGAAATAGCAATCAGCCCCAGCATTTT
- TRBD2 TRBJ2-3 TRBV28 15 CASRELAGVTDTQYF TGTGCCAGCAGGGAACTAGCGGGAGTTACAGATACGCAGTATTTT
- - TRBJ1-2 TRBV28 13 CAIQDSANYGYTF TGTGCCATCCAGGACAGCGCTAACTATGGCTACACCTTC
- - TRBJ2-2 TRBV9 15 CASSFLDGAGGELFF TGTGCCAGCAGCTTCCTAGACGGCGCCGGCGGGGAGCTGTTTTTT
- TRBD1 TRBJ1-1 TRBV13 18 CASSLGIVGEGGDTEAFF TGTGCCAGCAGCTTAGGGATTGTGGGGGAAGGGGGCGACACTGAAGCTTTCTTT
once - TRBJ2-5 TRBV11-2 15 CASSVRDTRKETQYF TGTGCCAGCAGCGTACGGGACACCAGAAAAGAGACCCAGTACTTC
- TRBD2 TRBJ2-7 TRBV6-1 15 CASSKVSGTSYEQYF TGTGCCAGCAGTAAAGTTAGCGGGACCTCCTACGAGCAGTACTTC
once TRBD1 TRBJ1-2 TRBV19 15 CASSISPGTGDGYTF TGTGCCAGTAGTATATCCCCCGGGACAGGGGATGGCTACACCTTC
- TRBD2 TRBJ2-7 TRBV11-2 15 CASSLSGGDSYEQYF TGTGCCAGCAGCTTAAGCGGGGGCGATTCCTACGAGCAGTACTTC